The 10 T cell receptor beta chains given below trace back to one sample, sequenced in a study of human T cells and chemical hapten exposure. TCRdb re-analysed the RACE reads in MiXCR, keeping a single row per CDR3 protein. The sample carries over 85,000 distinct CDR3 sequences, roughly an eighth recorded once. Sample time point: patch test 1, 2 weeks after DPC sensitization. Treatment specified: therapeutic diphenylcyclopropenone sensitization with weekly scalp DPC. The sample consisted of whole blood, taken in connection with sensitization to the hapten diphenylcyclopropenone (DPC). The receptors here all came from a woman aged 40 to 55 with alopecia areata. Some clones in this sample may be carry-over from other donors' samples.

This clonotype occurred a few times. This chain joins TRBV11-3 and TRBJ2-1, with D possibly being TRBD1 (6 bases). Germline values: CDR1 SGHNT, CDR2 YENEEA. Trimming removed 6 bases at V and 5 bases at J, with 11 bases between. The CDR3 contains 13 residues. The CDR3 DNA is TGTGCCAGCAGGGGACCAGGGGACAATGAGCAGTTCTTC. It is translated as CASRGPGDNEQFF.

The genes are TRBV12-3 or TRBV12-4 and TRBJ1-5, with TRBD1 matching over 8 bases. The CDR3 covers 15 residues. The V and J ends lost 6 bases and 4 bases, in that order; junction bases with no gene match: 8. This CDR3 is CASSIHGQGNQPQHF. CDR3 coding DNA: TGTGCCAGCAGCATACATGGACAGGGAAATCAGCCCCAGCATTTT.

A few counts support this clonotype. CDR3 residues: CASSPRGGQGVSDTQYF. Written as DNA, the CDR3 is TGTGCCAGCAGTCCCCGAGGGGGACAGGGGGTTTCAGATACGCAGTATTTT. The chain uses TRBV12-3 or TRBV12-4 and TRBJ2-3; TRBD1 matches 11 bases. V shed 5 bases and J 4 bases; nucleotides not matched to a gene: 11. The CDR3 has 17 residues.

V gene TRBV28 combines with J gene TRBJ2-7, with D unresolved. The CDR3 sequence is 11 residues long. V lost 6 bases and J lost 6, with 9 bases in between. The germline gives CDR1 MDHEN, CDR2 SYDVKM. The CDR3 DNA is TGTGCCAGCAGCGCTTCGCGCGAGCAGTACTTC. The encoded protein is CASSASREQYF.

This clonotype was recorded a few times. CDR3 protein: CASSLSGASATQYF. Here the CDR3 DNA reads TGTGCCAGCAGCTTATCCGGGGCCTCCGCCACCCAGTACTTC. The chain has TRBV7-3 and TRBJ2-5; D is perhaps TRBD1 or TRBD2 (5 bases each). V lost 2 bases and J lost 8, with 15 bases in between. CDR1 and CDR2 from the germline V gene are SGHTA and FQGTGA. This CDR3 contains 14 residues.

The chain employs TRBV15 and TRBJ2-5, with 8 bases identical to TRBD1. The germline V gene has CDR1 LNHNV and CDR2 YYDKDF (reference sequence). V shed 5 bases and J 2 bases; nucleotides not matched to a gene: 1. The CDR3 totals 13 residues. CDR3 residues: CATSGQGQETQYF. The DNA for the CDR3 is TGTGCCACCAGCGGACAGGGTCAAGAGACCCAGTACTTC.

V is TRBV27 and J is TRBJ2-7; TRBD2 matches 7 bases. The germline gives CDR1 MNHEY, CDR2 SMNVEV (reference sequence). V was clipped by 3 bases and J by 4 bases; unmatched bases: 9. The CDR3 runs 15 residues. The CDR3, as DNA: TGTGCCAGCAGTTTTGGGCTAGCGGAACTTTACGAGCAGTACTTC. This translates into CASSFGLAELYEQYF.

This clonotype has only a few counts. The chain uses TRBV15 and TRBJ2-1, with 13 bases fitting TRBD2. The V gene end was trimmed by 7 bases and the J gene end by 7 bases; junction bases not matched to a gene: 7. Germline V gives CDR1 LNHNV, CDR2 YYDKDF (reference sequence). CDR3 size: 15 residues. In DNA form, the CDR3 reads TGTGCCACCAACGATGGACTAGCGGGAGTGAATGAGCAGTTCTTC. Translating gives CATNDGLAGVNEQFF.

This CDR3 is CSVGRSTDTQYF. CDR3 DNA: TGCAGCGTTGGGCGGTCCACAGATACGCAGTATTTT. The V and J genes are TRBV29-1 and TRBJ2-3; D is ambiguous. Germline assignment: CDR1 SQVTM and CDR2 ANQGSEA. The CDR3 is made up of 12 amino acids. Deletions cut 4 bases from V and 2 bases from J, with 7 bases between.

This clonotype was counted between two and nine times. The chain employs TRBV19 and TRBJ1-5, with a weak D call TRBD1 (5 bases). Germline V gene sequence: CDR1 LNHDA, CDR2 SQIVND (reference sequence). The V and J ends lost 3 bases and 7 bases respectively, with 13 bases between them. The CDR3 runs 14 residues. In DNA form, the CDR3 reads TGTGCCAGTAGTATGCTGGGTCGGGGGCAGCCCCAGCATTTT. Translating it yields CASSMLGRGQPQHF.